The 7 T cell receptor beta chains given below trace back to one sample, sequenced in a study of beta chain features in type 1 diabetes. Expressed TCRB transcripts were sequenced after all isolated RNA was converted to cDNA. Data came from immunoSEQ multiplex PCR; TCRdb stores just in-frame clones and leaves some out. The sample includes fewer than 900,000 clones, 17% seen only once; the top ten take 0.02% to 0.03%. Sequenced input: naive CD4+ T cells from blood. These receptors all come from a woman aged 18-30 years in good health.

This clone has more than one count but fewer than ten. The chain combines TRBV23-1 with TRBJ2-6; TRBD1 aligns across 8 bases. TRBV23-1 qualifies as an ORF whose function is uncertain. There are 23 residues in the CDR3. Germline trimming cut 1 base from V and 2 bases from J; bases unmatched to any gene: 22. The CDR3 region has the DNA TGCGCCAGCAGTCAATGGGGCGACCGGGACAGGATTACTTTTAACGCTGGGGCCAACGTCCTGACTTTC. Encoded protein: CASSQWGDRDRITFNAGANVLTF.

This clone was detected a few times. The gene calls are TRBV10-3 and TRBJ2-1, with 7 bases that match TRBD2. Trimming cost V 8 bases and J 3 bases; bases outside gene matches: 1. Germline V CDR1 and CDR2: ENHRY, SYGVKD. The CDR3 spans 12 residues. This chain's CDR3 is CAIASGYNEQFF. The CDR3 coding sequence is TGTGCCATCGCTAGCGGCTACAATGAGCAGTTCTTC.

V gene TRBV9 combines with J gene TRBJ1-2; no reliable D call. Germline V gene sequence: CDR1 SGDLS, CDR2 YYNGEE. V lost 6 bases and J 8 bases, leaving 11 bases between the germline ends. This CDR3 contains 11 residues. CDR3 sequence: CASMGGKGYTF. The CDR3 DNA follows: TGTGCCAGCATGGGCGGGAAAGGCTACACCTTC.

This chain links TRBV9 with TRBJ2-3; tentatively, D is TRBD2 (6 bases). The V end was cut by 2 bases, the J end by 4 bases, with 14 bases between. The CDR3 length is 15 residues. CDR1 is SGDLS and CDR2 is YYNGEE in the germline V gene. For the CDR3, the DNA is TGTGCCAGCAGCGTGAGACTAGATCATGCAGATACGCAGTATTTT. Encoded protein: CASSVRLDHADTQYF.

This clone was found a few times. The chain has TRBV5-6 and TRBJ1-2; unclear D gene. V lost 0 bases and J lost 7, with 13 bases in between. This CDR3 region has 14 residues. Per the germline V gene, CDR1 is SGHDT and CDR2 is YYEEEE. The CDR3, as DNA: TGTGCCAGCAGCTTGGTTAGTCCGGATGGTGGCTACACCTTC. Protein: CASSLVSPDGGYTF.

This clone turned up a few times. The V call is TRBV4-3, the J call TRBJ2-2, with D possibly matching TRBD2 (7 bases). This CDR3 comprises 17 residues. V was cut by 3 bases and J by 2 bases, with 16 bases left in between. Germline CDR1 reads LGHNA; CDR2 reads YSLEER. CDR3 loop: CASSHLGAGANTGELFF. DNA of the CDR3: TGCGCCAGCAGCCACCTAGGGGCGGGGGCAAACACCGGGGAGCTGTTTTTT.

The V call is TRBV4-2, the J call TRBJ2-3; D gene unclear. The CDR3 totals 15 residues. Trimming stripped 4 bases from V and 3 bases from J, with 14 bases between. Germline V gene sequence: CDR1 LGHNA, CDR2 YNFKEQ. CDR3 sequence (DNA): TGTGCCAGCAGCCGGACGCCATTGGGAACAGATACGCAGTATTTT. Translating gives CASSRTPLGTDTQYF.